Each of the 20 T cell receptor beta chains below was sequenced from the same sample in a study of CD8 T cells in ankylosing spondylitis. Using its own MiXCR run on the 5' RACE reads, TCRdb lists one record per CDR3 protein. The sample consists of approximately 200,000 distinct CDR3 sequences, around 13% of them appearing once. Material: blood, either unsorted or a sorted T cell fraction (not recorded which). The receptors originated from a male donor with ankylosing spondylitis or in good health (not recorded which).

The chain has TRBV2 and TRBJ2-2; 7 bases match TRBD2. The CDR3 length is 14 residues. V gave up 6 bases and J gave up 2 bases; unmatched junction bases: 3. Germline V gives CDR1 SNHLY, CDR2 FYNNEI. The CDR3 DNA sequence: TGTGCCAGCAGGCGCGGGGGAAACACCGGGGAGCTGTTTTTT. This encodes CASRRGGNTGELFF.

This sequence joins TRBV27 and TRBJ2-1, with D hard to call. V was trimmed by 3 bases and J by 0 bases, leaving 6 bases between them. The CDR3 consists of 14 residues. In germline, CDR1 is MNHEY, CDR2 SMNVEV (reference sequence). The CDR3 reads CASSFHDSYNEQFF. CDR3 DNA sequence: TGTGCCAGCAGTTTTCATGACTCCTACAATGAGCAGTTCTTC.

This clonotype was recorded a few times. The gene calls are TRBV28 and TRBJ2-1, with 7 bases that match TRBD2. The trim removed 8 bases at V and 0 bases at J, leaving 7 bases unmatched. Germline-derived CDR1 and CDR2 are MDHEN and SYDVKM. The CDR3 contains 15 residues. DNA of the CDR3: TGTGCCAGCGTGTATAGCGGGTCCTCCTACAATGAGCAGTTCTTC. This translates into CASVYSGSSYNEQFF.

This clonotype was recorded a few times. The chain joins TRBV20-1 to TRBJ2-2; 7 nucleotides align to TRBD1. With V trimmed by 4 bases and J by 2 bases, 7 bases remained unmatched. Germline V gene lookup returns CDR1 DFQATT and CDR2 SNEGSKA (reference sequence). The CDR3 consists of 15 residues. The CDR3 bases are TGCAGTGCTAAAATACAGGGGCTAAACACCGGGGAGCTGTTTTTT. This translates into CSAKIQGLNTGELFF.

At least ten counts were recorded for this clonotype. V is TRBV3-1 and J is TRBJ2-7; 10 nucleotides match TRBD2. Losses at the gene ends were 3 bases for V and 0 bases for J; bases not matched to a gene: 2. The CDR3 is made up of 15 amino acids. Germline V gene sequence: CDR1 LGHDT, CDR2 YNNKEL (reference sequence). For the CDR3, the DNA is TGTGCCAGCAGCCAGTTAGCGGGGGGCTCCTACGAGCAGTACTTC. Amino acid sequence: CASSQLAGGSYEQYF.

This clonotype has more than one count but fewer than ten. This rearrangement joins TRBV2 to TRBJ1-4; D is perhaps TRBD1 (5 bases). This CDR3 contains 15 residues. Germline CDR1 and CDR2: SNHLY and FYNNEI. Trimming stripped 5 bases from V and 4 bases from J, with 14 bases between. The CDR3 here is CASSQLPDSNEKLFF. In nucleotides, the CDR3 is TGTGCCAGCAGTCAACTTCCAGACAGTAATGAAAAACTGTTTTTT.

CDR3 loop: CASSLTGVEAFF. CDR3 in DNA: TGTGCCAGCAGCCTCACTGGGGTAGAAGCTTTCTTT. The rearrangement links TRBV3-1 to TRBJ1-1; the D is unclear. The CDR3 runs 12 residues. The germline V and J ends were trimmed by 4 bases and 8 bases, with 11 bases remaining between them. Germline V gene data show CDR1 as LGHDT and CDR2 as YNNKEL (reference sequence).

The rearrangement links TRBV11-1 to TRBJ2-3, with D possibly matching TRBD1 (6 bases). With 5 bases removed from V and 0 bases from J, the gap between germline ends came to 21 bases. This CDR3 comprises 18 residues. Per germline, CDR1 SGHAT and CDR2 FQDESV (reference sequence). The CDR3 loop is CASSLNQMTGISTDTQYF. As DNA, the CDR3 is TGTGCCAGCAGCCTAAATCAGATGACAGGAATAAGCACAGATACGCAGTATTTT.

This clonotype was recorded many times. The chain couples TRBV5-6 to TRBJ2-1, with D maybe TRBD1 (6 bases). The germline V and J ends were trimmed by 2 bases and 2 bases, with 14 bases remaining between them. Germline V lookup: CDR1 SGHDT, CDR2 YYEEEE. This CDR3 comprises 16 residues. The CDR3 loop reads CASSFVAQGPYNEQFF. The CDR3, as DNA: TGTGCCAGCAGCTTTGTCGCACAGGGACCCTACAATGAGCAGTTCTTC. The variable domain in full, with the rest retrieved from reference TRBV5-6 and TRBJ2-1, is DAGVTQSPTHLIKTRGQQVTLRCSPKSGHDTVSWYQQALGQGPQFIFQYYEEEERQRGNFPDRFSGHQFPNYSSELNVNALLLGDSALYLCASSFVAQGPYNEQFFGPGTRLTVL.

At least ten counts were recorded for this clonotype. The J gene is TRBJ2-1, the V gene TRBV5-6; TRBD2 aligns across 8 bases. The CDR3 runs to 16 residues. J was trimmed by 6 bases and V by 0 bases; bases with no gene match: 8. CDR1 SGHDT and CDR2 YYEEEE come from the germline V gene. The CDR3 region has the DNA TGTGCCAGCAGCTTGGGTAGCGGGACCTCCGCCAATGAGCAGTTCTTC. This codes for CASSLGSGTSANEQFF.

The rearrangement uses TRBV12-3 or TRBV12-4 and TRBJ2-6, with D tentatively TRBD1 (6 bases). The CDR3 runs 18 residues. V dropped 10 bases and J dropped 0 bases, with 22 bases sitting between them. The DNA for the CDR3 is TGTGCCATCTGTTCTGACAGGCCCGGTAGCTCTGGGGCCAACGTCCTGACTTTC. It is translated as CAICSDRPGSSGANVLTF.

The V call is TRBV7-9, the J call TRBJ2-7; the match to TRBD1 covers 9 bases. This CDR3 contains 15 residues. In germline, CDR1 is SEHNR, CDR2 FQNEAQ (reference sequence). Losses at the gene ends were 5 bases for V and 1 base for J; bases not matched to a gene: 6. The CDR3 is CASSRPDRGSYEQYF. The CDR3 DNA sequence: TGTGCCAGCAGCCGACCGGACAGGGGATCCTACGAGCAGTACTTC.

This clonotype was counted between two and nine times. V and J are TRBV12-3 or TRBV12-4 and TRBJ1-2, with D tentatively TRBD1 (6 bases). The CDR3 runs 13 residues. Trimming left V 1 base short and J 4 bases short, with 7 bases between. CDR3 protein: CASSLGGAYGYTF. The CDR3 region has the DNA TGTGCCAGCAGTTTAGGGGGGGCCTATGGCTACACCTTC.

The table lists this clonotype with a few counts. The rearrangement joins TRBV2 to TRBJ1-6, with 10 bases identical to TRBD1. Germline values: CDR1 SNHLY, CDR2 FYNNEI. This CDR3 is built from 12 residues. J lost 10 bases, V lost 8 bases, and 2 bases had no gene match. CDR3 sequence: CASWDRGSPLHF. In DNA, the CDR3 is TGTGCCAGCTGGGACAGGGGCTCACCCCTCCACTTT.

This clonotype was recorded a few times. This chain connects TRBV2 to TRBJ1-1; D uncertain. V was clipped by 4 bases and J by 0 bases, with 9 bases between them. The CDR3 covers 14 residues. Looked up from germline, CDR1 is SNHLY and CDR2 is FYNNEI. CDR3 coding DNA: TGTGCCAGCAGTGTTCGAGCTCTGAACACTGAAGCTTTCTTT. Residues: CASSVRALNTEAFF.

This clonotype has more than one count but fewer than ten. The CDR3 here is CASSLRGGNEQFF. The CDR3, as DNA: TGTGCCAGCAGTCTCCGGGGGGGGAATGAGCAGTTCTTC. The gene calls are TRBV6-1 and TRBJ2-1; 8 nucleotides line up with TRBD2. Trimming at V came to 5 bases and at J to 7 bases, leaving 4 bases not matched to a gene. The CDR3 runs to 13 residues. CDR1 and CDR2 (germline): MNHNS, SASEGT.

This clonotype came up a few times. The chain joins TRBV12-3 or TRBV12-4 to TRBJ2-7; D is tentatively TRBD1 or TRBD2 (6 bases each). This CDR3 region has 14 residues. Trimming removed 6 bases from V and 0 bases from J, with 12 bases in between. The chain's CDR3 is CASSWRGSSYEQYF. CDR3 DNA: TGTGCCAGCAGCTGGAGGGGGTCCTCCTACGAGCAGTACTTC.

This rearrangement joins TRBV2 to TRBJ2-3; 12 nucleotides line up with TRBD2. The CDR3 length is 18 residues. From germline, CDR1 is SNHLY and CDR2 FYNNEI. Trimming took 11 bases from V and 2 from J; bases not matched to a gene: 17. CDR3 sequence (DNA): TGTGCCTTCTGTTTCCCGCTAGCGGGGGGGATCTTCACAGATACGCAGTATTTT. It yields the protein CAFCFPLAGGIFTDTQYF.

This clonotype showed up just once. The CDR3 DNA is TGCGCCAGCAGCCAAGACTGGGGGTATCAGCCCCAGCATTTT. It encodes CASSQDWGYQPQHF. The V and J genes are TRBV4-1 and TRBJ1-5; TRBD1 might be the D (5 bases). The CDR3 spans 14 residues. Trimming left V 0 bases short and J 5 bases short, with 8 bases between. The germline gives CDR1 MGHRA, CDR2 YSYEKL.

The rearrangement links TRBV12-3 or TRBV12-4 to TRBJ2-3; D is perhaps TRBD2 (5 bases). The CDR3 covers 17 residues. Trimming removed 6 bases from V and 3 bases from J, with 22 bases in between. CDR3 bases: TGTGCCAGCAGCTTTCGTCGGACGGGGATTAAGACAGATACGCAGTATTTT. Translated, it gives CASSFRRTGIKTDTQYF.